This T cell receptor beta chain was profiled in a study of OX40 agonist ivuxolimab in advanced cancers. V was shortened by 5 bases and J by 7 bases, with 12 bases between the two germline ends. Germline V gene data show CDR1 as KGHSH and CDR2 as LQKENI. CDR3 length: 13 residues. Generated by immunoSEQ multiplex PCR, the TCRdb table keeps only in-frame clones and is missing some. The sample carries fewer than 60,000 clones, roughly nine tenths recorded once. The chain has TRBV18 and TRBJ1-3; D gene uncertain. Sequences were derived from CD4+ or CD8+ T cells sorted from blood, sampled in a trial of the OX40 agonist ivuxolimab. The TCR originated in an adult with an advanced solid tumor such as melanoma, head and neck, liver or kidney cancer. CDR3 residues: CASSADEGNTIYF. For the CDR3, the DNA is TGTGCCAGCTCAGCCGACGAAGGGAACACCATATATTTT.